This T cell receptor (beta chain) was obtained from a study of lymphopenia after photon versus proton radiotherapy. Notes on this clone: Its specificity is not known.

The data were produced by immunoSEQ multiplex PCR, yet TCRdb's version contains in-frame clones alone and is incomplete. The sample includes around 63,000 clones, around 87% of them seen just once. This CDR3 is 15 amino acids long. The V segment lost 4 bases and the J segment 8 bases; nucleotides outside the gene matches: 11. CDR1 is SGHVS, CDR2 FQNEAQ, per germline. Whole-study findings and limits: Only patients who died were analyzed for survival; proton advantage is unproven. Post-nadir TCR diversity decline inversely tracked overall survival among those who died. Relative stability marked proton patients; photon patients lost diversity and naive cells. After lymphocyte nadir, photon-treated repertoires showed oligoclonal expansion, especially CD8+ Temra.

The V gene is TRBV7-8, the J gene TRBJ1-2, with 9 positions matching TRBD1. The sequences come from peripheral blood, collected from a patient treated with proton-based radiotherapy. The TCR sequence derives from a man older than 75 with esophageal cancer. The CDR3 region has the DNA TGTGCCAGCAGCTCCCGAGGGACAGGGTCGGCCGGCTACACCTTC. Encoded protein: CASSSRGTGSAGYTF. The full variable domain, rest sourced from reference TRBV7-8 and TRBJ1-2, is GAGVSQSPRYKVAKRGQDVALRCDPISGHVSLFWYQQALGQGPEFLTYFQNEAQLDKSGLPSDRFFAERPEGSVSTLKIQRTQQEDSAVYLCASSSRGTGSAGYTFGSGTRLTVV.